Presented here are 20 T cell receptor beta chains from one specimen sequenced in a study of pediatric ulcerative colitis. The rectum was sampled with one to two pinch biopsies at colonoscopy. Some clones are missing from TCRdb's copy, which holds only in-frame ones; the method was immunoSEQ multiplex PCR. The data show tens of thousands of clones, 78% seen once. Sequenced sample: gut tissue. The source is a girl aged 5-17 years with moderate ulcerative colitis.

The V gene is TRBV12-5, the J gene TRBJ2-2; no definite D call. The CDR3 consists of 12 residues. Trimming took off 2 bases at V and 4 bases at J, with 2 bases between the two ends. CDR1 is LGHNT and CDR2 is FRNRAP in the germline V gene. The CDR3 is CASGLFTGELFF. The CDR3 DNA reads TGTGCTAGTGGTTTGTTCACCGGGGAGCTGTTTTTT.

This clone was counted between two and nine times. This rearrangement joins TRBV6-1 to TRBJ1-5; D is undetermined. Between the trimmed V and J ends, which lost 3 bases and 6 bases, there was a span of 12 bases. From germline, CDR1 is MNHNS and CDR2 SASEGT. This CDR3 is 14 amino acids long. Here the CDR3 DNA reads TGTGCCAGCAGTGAGGCTGACCGCCTTCAGCCCCAGCATTTT. This translates into CASSEADRLQPQHF.

This chain uses TRBV7-6 with TRBJ2-2; D is unclear. V was clipped by 2 bases and J by 3 bases, with 7 bases between them. The CDR3 is 14 residues long. Germline CDR1 reads SGHVS; CDR2 reads FNYEAQ. The CDR3 region has the DNA TGTGCCAGCAGCTTAAGGGCCTACACCGGGGAGCTGTTTTTT. Translating gives CASSLRAYTGELFF.

The V and J genes are TRBV15 and TRBJ1-5, with 7 nucleotides matching TRBD1. J was trimmed by 9 bases and V by 1 base; bases with no gene match: 0. The CDR3 has 12 amino acids. Germline loops: CDR1 LNHNV, CDR2 YYDKDF (reference sequence). The CDR3 sequence: CATSRAGGPQHF. The CDR3 nucleotides are TGTGCCACCAGCAGAGCAGGGGGGCCCCAGCATTTT.

In this sample, this clone turned up once. The V call is TRBV7-8, the J call TRBJ2-2; no firm D call. Trimming took 9 bases from V and 1 from J, leaving 6 bases between them. Germline CDR1 reads SGHVS; CDR2 reads FQNEAQ. The CDR3 runs to 12 residues. The CDR3 region is CASSWNTGELFF. CDR3 sequence (DNA): TGTGCCAGTTCTTGGAACACCGGGGAGCTGTTTTTT.

The chain uses TRBV12-5 and TRBJ2-1; D ambiguous. V dropped 8 bases and J dropped 6 bases, with 17 bases sitting between them. Germline CDR1 reads LGHNT; CDR2 reads FRNRAP. This CDR3 comprises 14 residues. Here the CDR3 DNA reads TGTGCTAGTCGAATGGCAGGCGAAAGCAATGAGCAGTTCTTC. It is translated as CASRMAGESNEQFF.

The chain links TRBV29-1 to TRBJ2-7; weak D call: TRBD2 (6 bases). From germline, CDR1 is SQVTM and CDR2 ANQGSEA. CDR3 length equals 13 residues. The V end was cut by 7 bases, the J end by 2 bases, with 15 bases between. The CDR3 spells CSAGAGRTYEQYF. The CDR3 DNA reads as TGCAGCGCCGGGGCGGGGAGGACCTACGAGCAGTACTTC.

V usage is TRBV4-2 and J usage is TRBJ2-1; no clear D gene. Germline loops: CDR1 LGHNA, CDR2 YNFKEQ. Trimming pared 0 bases from V and 1 base from J, leaving 10 bases between. The CDR3 loop spans 16 amino acids. The CDR3 loop is CASSQESEPSYNEQFF. CDR3 bases: TGTGCCAGCAGCCAAGAATCAGAACCTTCCTACAATGAGCAGTTCTTC.

V is TRBV29-1 and J is TRBJ2-7; no definite D call. Trimming stripped 4 bases from V and 7 bases from J, with 14 bases between. There are 12 residues in the CDR3. Germline V gene lookup returns CDR1 SQVTM and CDR2 ANQGSEA. CDR3 sequence reads: CSVVVTFGEQYF. DNA of the CDR3: TGCAGCGTTGTTGTCACCTTTGGGGAGCAGTACTTC.

Details on this clone: Germline and junction disagree at one end, which may indicate a read error. V is TRBV28 and J is TRBJ1-5; perhaps TRBD1 as D (5 bases). Germline V gene data show CDR1 as MDHEN and CDR2 as SYDVKM. The CDR3 runs 12 residues. The CDR3 sequence: CAISRGDQPQHF. CDR3 DNA: TGTGCCATCAGTCGGGGCGATCAGCCCCAGCATTTT.

The chain carries TRBV30 and TRBJ1-1; no firm D call. Trimming stripped 4 bases from V and 6 bases from J, with 9 bases between. The V gene's germline CDR1 is GTSNPN and CDR2 SVGIG (reference sequence). The CDR3 is made up of 11 amino acids. The CDR3 DNA reads TGTGCCTGGATCGGAGTCGCTGAAGCTTTCTTT. Its translation is CAWIGVAEAFF.

The V call is TRBV28, the J call TRBJ1-5; 9 nucleotides match TRBD1. The V segment lost 6 bases and the J segment 5 bases; nucleotides outside the gene matches: 14. This CDR3 is built from 17 residues. Germline V gene sequence: CDR1 MDHEN, CDR2 SYDVKM. DNA for the CDR3: TGTGCCAGCAGCCCTTTAGGGACAGGGTCCCAGTATCAGCCCCAGCATTTT. This encodes CASSPLGTGSQYQPQHF.

This clone was counted a few times. This chain connects TRBV15 to TRBJ2-6; D may be TRBD1 (5 bases). CDR3 length equals 16 residues. The V and J ends lost 5 bases and 1 base respectively, with 12 bases between them. Germline CDR1 and CDR2: LNHNV and YYDKDF (reference sequence). The CDR3, as DNA: TGTGCCACCAGCGGGTTCGCAGGGTCTGGGGCCAACGTCCTGACTTTC. As protein: CATSGFAGSGANVLTF.

The J gene is TRBJ1-2, the V gene TRBV23-1; D is ambiguous. TRBV23-1 falls under the ORF class, with uncertain function. Trimming stripped 8 bases from V and 1 base from J, with 11 bases between. This CDR3 has 13 amino acids. The DNA of the CDR3 is TGCGCCAGCCCATACGAGGTTAACTATGGCTACACCTTC. Encoded protein: CASPYEVNYGYTF.

The rearrangement links TRBV20-1 to TRBJ1-2; no clear D gene. V shed 4 bases and J shed 0 bases, with 3 bases lying between them. Germline assignment: CDR1 DFQATT and CDR2 SNEGSKA (reference sequence). The CDR3 consists of 11 residues. CDR3 nucleotide sequence: TGCAGTGCTACAGCTAACTATGGCTACACCTTC. It specifies CSATANYGYTF.

This chain joins TRBV4-1 and TRBJ1-2; D not resolved. Trimming removed 1 base at V and 3 bases at J, with 15 bases between. This CDR3 has 16 amino acids. Germline values: CDR1 MGHRA, CDR2 YSYEKL. The CDR3 loop is CASSQGQLGAHYGYTF. The CDR3 region has the DNA TGCGCCAGCAGCCAAGGGCAATTAGGCGCTCACTATGGCTACACCTTC.

This clone was counted once. This chain uses TRBV5-4 with TRBJ2-7; possible D gene TRBD1, 5 bases. Per the germline V gene, CDR1 is SGHNT and CDR2 is YYREEE (reference sequence). V was trimmed by 7 bases and J by 2 bases, leaving 16 bases between them. The CDR3 consists of 14 residues. The CDR3 region has the DNA TGTGCCAGCGGCGAGAAGGGGTATACCTACGAGCAGTACTTC. It encodes CASGEKGYTYEQYF.

The chain combines TRBV19 with TRBJ1-5; the D is unclear. Germline V gives CDR1 LNHDA, CDR2 SQIVND (reference sequence). V lost 5 bases to trimming and J lost 10 bases, with 12 bases between them. This CDR3 contains 12 residues. The CDR3 here is CASSLRISPQHF. DNA of the CDR3: TGTGCCAGTAGTTTACGGATAAGTCCCCAGCATTTT.

The rearrangement uses TRBV19 and TRBJ1-1; D uncertain. There are 13 residues in the CDR3. Trimming stripped 5 bases from V and 4 bases from J, with 11 bases between. The germline gives CDR1 LNHDA, CDR2 SQIVND (reference sequence). The CDR3 coding sequence is TGTGCCAGTAGTCCCCCGTGGGGCACTGAAGCTTTCTTT. The encoded protein is CASSPPWGTEAFF.

The chain combines TRBV28 with TRBJ2-7; the D is unclear. CDR3 length: 13 amino acids. Germline CDR1 and CDR2: MDHEN and SYDVKM. V was shortened by 7 bases and J by 2 bases, with 12 bases between the two germline ends. Here the CDR3 reads CASTSANTYEQYF. The CDR3 DNA is TGTGCCAGCACGTCAGCAAATACCTACGAGCAGTACTTC.